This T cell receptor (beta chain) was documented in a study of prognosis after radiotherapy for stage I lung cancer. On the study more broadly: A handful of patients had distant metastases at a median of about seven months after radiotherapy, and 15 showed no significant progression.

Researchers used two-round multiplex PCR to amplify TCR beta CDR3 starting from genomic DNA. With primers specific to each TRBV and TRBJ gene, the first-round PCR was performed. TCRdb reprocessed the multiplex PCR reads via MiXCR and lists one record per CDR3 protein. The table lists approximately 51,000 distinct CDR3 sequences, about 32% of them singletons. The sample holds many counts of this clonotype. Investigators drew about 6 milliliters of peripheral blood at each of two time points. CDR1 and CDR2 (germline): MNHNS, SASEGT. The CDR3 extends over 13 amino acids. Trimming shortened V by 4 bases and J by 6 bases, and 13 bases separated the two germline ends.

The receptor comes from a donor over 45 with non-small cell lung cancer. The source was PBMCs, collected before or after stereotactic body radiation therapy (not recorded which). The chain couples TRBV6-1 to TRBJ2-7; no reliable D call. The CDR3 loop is CASSVEPYGEQYF. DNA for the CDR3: TGTGCCAGCAGTGTAGAGCCCTACGGCGAGCAGTACTTC.